Listed here is a single T cell receptor (beta chain). The data originate from a study of technical replicates of blood from several donors. Trimming at V came to 7 bases and at J to 4 bases, leaving 8 bases not matched to a gene. There are 13 residues in the CDR3. The germline gives CDR1 SQVTM, CDR2 ANQGSEA. TCRdb keeps only in-frame clones here, not all; method: immunoSEQ multiplex PCR. Found here are some 64,000 clones, about 92% of them singletons; the top ten hold more than 4%. The sequenced sample consisted of PBMCs. The V and J genes are TRBV29-1 and TRBJ1-2; 8 nucleotides match TRBD1. This TCR derives from a human donor in good health. Some clones in this sample may be carry-over from other donors' samples. CDR3 amino acids: CSAPTGGGYGYTF. DNA of the CDR3: TGCAGCGCCCCTACAGGGGGAGGCTATGGCTACACCTTC.